Sequencing of this T cell receptor beta chain was carried out in a study of T cells in Graves' hyperthyroidism and ophthalmopathy. This clonotype was found many times. The TCR beta CDR3 regions underwent amplification using RNA transcripts as the source. Carried out on the TCR CDR3, a first-round RT-PCR used the HTBI primer set. TCRdb redid the calling of the multiplex PCR reads with MiXCR, one entry per CDR3 protein. The sample shows 550,000 to 800,000 distinct CDR3 sequences, roughly 17% of them seen only once. The CDR3 has 16 amino acids. Germline CDR1 and CDR2: SNHLY and FYNNEI. V lost 4 bases and J lost 5, with 21 bases in between. Recently diagnosed hyperthyroidism of less than 2 months' duration affected patients aged 18 to 65. Pregnant or lactating patients were excluded, as were those with uncontrolled infection or other autoimmune disease. The source of the PBMCs was less than 12 ml of fresh peripheral blood.

The J gene is TRBJ2-7, the V gene TRBV2; possible D gene TRBD2, 5 bases. This clonotype was obtained from a man between 18 and 35 years old with Graves' hyperthyroidism. The material sequenced was blood. In DNA, the CDR3 is TGTGCCAGCAGTGGGCCCCTTACTAGATTTCGGGACGAGCAGTACTTC. Translated, it gives CASSGPLTRFRDEQYF.